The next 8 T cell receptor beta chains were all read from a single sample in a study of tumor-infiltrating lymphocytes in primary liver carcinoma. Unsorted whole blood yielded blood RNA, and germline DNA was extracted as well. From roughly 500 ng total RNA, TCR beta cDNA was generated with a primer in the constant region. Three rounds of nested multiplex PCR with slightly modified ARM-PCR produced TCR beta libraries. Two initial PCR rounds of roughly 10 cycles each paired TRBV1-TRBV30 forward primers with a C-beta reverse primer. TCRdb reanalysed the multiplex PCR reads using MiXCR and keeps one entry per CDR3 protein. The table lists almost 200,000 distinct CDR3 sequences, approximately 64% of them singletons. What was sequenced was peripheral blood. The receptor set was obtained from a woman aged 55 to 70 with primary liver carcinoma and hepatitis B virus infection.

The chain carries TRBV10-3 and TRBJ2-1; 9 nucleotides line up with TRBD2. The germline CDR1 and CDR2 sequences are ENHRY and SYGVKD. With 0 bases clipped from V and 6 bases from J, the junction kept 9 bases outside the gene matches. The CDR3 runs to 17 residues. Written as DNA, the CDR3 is TGTGCCATCAGTGAGTCTGTGGGGCTAGCGGGGACCAATGAGCAGTTCTTC. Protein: CAISESVGLAGTNEQFF.

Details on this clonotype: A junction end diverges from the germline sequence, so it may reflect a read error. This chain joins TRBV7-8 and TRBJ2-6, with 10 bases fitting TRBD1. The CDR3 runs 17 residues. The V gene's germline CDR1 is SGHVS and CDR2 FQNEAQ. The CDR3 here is CTSSMGTPRQGANFLTF. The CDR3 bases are TGTACCAGCAGCATGGGTACACCAAGACAGGGGGCCAACTTCCTGACTTTC.

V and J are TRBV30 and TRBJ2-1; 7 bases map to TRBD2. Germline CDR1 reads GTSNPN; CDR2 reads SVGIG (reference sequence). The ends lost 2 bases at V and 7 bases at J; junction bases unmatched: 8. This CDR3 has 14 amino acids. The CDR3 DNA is TGTGCCTGGAGTAGGATGGGGGGGGGGAATGAGCAGTTCTTC. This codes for CAWSRMGGGNEQFF.

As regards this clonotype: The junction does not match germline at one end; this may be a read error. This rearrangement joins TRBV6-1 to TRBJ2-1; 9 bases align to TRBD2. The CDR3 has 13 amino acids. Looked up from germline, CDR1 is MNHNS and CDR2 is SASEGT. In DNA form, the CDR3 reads TGTGCCAGCCTCAGGGGACTAGCCGATGAGCATTTCTTC. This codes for CASLRGLADEHFF.

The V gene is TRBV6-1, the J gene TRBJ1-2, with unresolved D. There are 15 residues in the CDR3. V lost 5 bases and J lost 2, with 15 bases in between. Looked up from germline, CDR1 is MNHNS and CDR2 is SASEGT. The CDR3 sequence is CASSRTAQLNYGYTF. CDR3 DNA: TGTGCCAGCAGTCGAACGGCACAGCTGAACTATGGCTACACCTTC.

This chain's CDR3 is CASSLRTSVSSYNEQFF. The CDR3 nucleotides read TGTGCCAGCAGCCTCAGGACTAGCGTGAGCTCCTACAATGAGCAGTTCTTC. The rearrangement uses TRBV11-2 and TRBJ2-1, with 9 bases fitting TRBD2. V was clipped by 5 bases and J by 0 bases; unmatched bases: 8. Germline CDR1 and CDR2: SGHAT and FQNNGV. CDR3 length: 17 residues.

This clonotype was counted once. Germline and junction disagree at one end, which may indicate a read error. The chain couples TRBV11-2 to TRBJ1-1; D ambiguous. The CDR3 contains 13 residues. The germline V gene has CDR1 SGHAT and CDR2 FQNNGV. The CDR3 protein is CVSSRAMNTEAFF. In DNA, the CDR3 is TGTGTCAGCAGCCGGGCGATGAACACTGAAGCTTTCTTT.

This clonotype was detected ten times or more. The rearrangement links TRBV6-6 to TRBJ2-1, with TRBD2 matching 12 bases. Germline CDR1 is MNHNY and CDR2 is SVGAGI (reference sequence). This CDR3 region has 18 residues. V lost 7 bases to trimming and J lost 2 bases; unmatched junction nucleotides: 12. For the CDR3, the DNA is TGTGCCAGCACCGGGACTAGCGGGCGTCTCCGAACCTACAATGAGCAGTTCTTC. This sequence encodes CASTGTSGRLRTYNEQFF.